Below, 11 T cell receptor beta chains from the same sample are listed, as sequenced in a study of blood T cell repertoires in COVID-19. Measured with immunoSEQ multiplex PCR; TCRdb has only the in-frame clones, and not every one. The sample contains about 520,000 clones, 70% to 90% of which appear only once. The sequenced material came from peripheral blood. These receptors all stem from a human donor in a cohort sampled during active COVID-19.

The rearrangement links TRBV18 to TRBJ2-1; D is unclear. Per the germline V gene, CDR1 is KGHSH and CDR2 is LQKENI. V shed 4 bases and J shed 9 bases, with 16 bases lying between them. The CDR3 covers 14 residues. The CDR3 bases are TGTGCCAGCTCACTCGAGACTCCTTCCTTTGAGCAGTTCTTC. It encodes CASSLETPSFEQFF.

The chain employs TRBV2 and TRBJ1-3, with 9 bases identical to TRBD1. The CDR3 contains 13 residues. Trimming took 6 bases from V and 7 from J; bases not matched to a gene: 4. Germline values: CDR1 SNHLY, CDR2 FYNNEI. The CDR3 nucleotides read TGTGCCAGCAGAGCTGACAGGGGGAACACCATATATTTT. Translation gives CASRADRGNTIYF. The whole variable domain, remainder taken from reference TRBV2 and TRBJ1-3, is EPEVTQTPSHQVTQMGQEVILRCVPISNHLYFYWYRQILGQKVEFLVSFYNNEISEKSEIFDDQFSVERPDGSNFTLKIRSTKLEDSAMYFCASRADRGNTIYFGEGSWLTVV.

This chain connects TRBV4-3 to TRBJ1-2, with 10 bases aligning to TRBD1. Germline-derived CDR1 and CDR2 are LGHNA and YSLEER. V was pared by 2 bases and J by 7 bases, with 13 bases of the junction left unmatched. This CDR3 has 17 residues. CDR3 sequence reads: CASSQSTTGTGVVGYTF. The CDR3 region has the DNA TGCGCCAGCAGCCAATCGACTACCGGGACAGGGGTTGTTGGCTACACCTTC.

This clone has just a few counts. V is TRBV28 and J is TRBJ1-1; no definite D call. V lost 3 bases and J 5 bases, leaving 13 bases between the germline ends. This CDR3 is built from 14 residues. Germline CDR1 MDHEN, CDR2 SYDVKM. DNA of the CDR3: TGTGCCAGCAGTTTCTGGGCGCGTGAAACTGAAGCTTTCTTT. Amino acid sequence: CASSFWARETEAFF.

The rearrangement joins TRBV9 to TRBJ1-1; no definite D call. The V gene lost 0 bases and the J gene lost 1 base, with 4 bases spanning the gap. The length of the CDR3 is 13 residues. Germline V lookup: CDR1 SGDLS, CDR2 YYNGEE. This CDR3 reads CASSVAQNTEAFF. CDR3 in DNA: TGTGCCAGCAGCGTAGCACAGAACACTGAAGCTTTCTTT.

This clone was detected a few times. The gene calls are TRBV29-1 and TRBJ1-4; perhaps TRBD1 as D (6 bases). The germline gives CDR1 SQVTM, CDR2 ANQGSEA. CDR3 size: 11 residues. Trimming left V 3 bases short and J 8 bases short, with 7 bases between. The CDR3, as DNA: TGCAGCGTTGAGCAGGGGGAAAAACTGTTTTTT. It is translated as CSVEQGEKLFF.

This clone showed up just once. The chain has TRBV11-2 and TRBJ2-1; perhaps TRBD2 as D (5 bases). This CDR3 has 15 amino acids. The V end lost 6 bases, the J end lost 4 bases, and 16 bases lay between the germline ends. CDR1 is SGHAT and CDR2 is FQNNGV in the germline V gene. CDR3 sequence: CASRDLRVGYNEQFF. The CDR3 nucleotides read TGTGCCAGCAGAGACTTGAGGGTAGGGTACAATGAGCAGTTCTTC.

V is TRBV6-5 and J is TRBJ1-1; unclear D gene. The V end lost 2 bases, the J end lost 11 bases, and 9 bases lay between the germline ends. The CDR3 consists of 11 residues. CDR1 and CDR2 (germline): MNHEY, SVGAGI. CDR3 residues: CASSYEGKAFF. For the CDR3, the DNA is TGTGCCAGCAGTTACGAGGGAAAGGCTTTCTTT.

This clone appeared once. Here the CDR3 reads CASSMGLGGETQYF. As DNA, the CDR3 is TGTGCCAGCAGCATGGGACTGGGGGGAGAGACCCAGTACTTC. This chain joins TRBV5-6 and TRBJ2-5; TRBD2 might be the D (6 bases). The CDR3 sequence is 14 residues long. The V gene's germline CDR1 is SGHDT and CDR2 YYEEEE. The germline V and J ends were trimmed by 4 bases and 4 bases, with 14 bases remaining between them.

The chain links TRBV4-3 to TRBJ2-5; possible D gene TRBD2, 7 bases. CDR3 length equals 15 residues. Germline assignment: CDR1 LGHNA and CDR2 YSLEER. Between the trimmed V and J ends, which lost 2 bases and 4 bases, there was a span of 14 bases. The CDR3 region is CASSQLGGVRETQYF. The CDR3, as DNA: TGCGCCAGCAGCCAACTAGGGGGGGTTCGAGAGACCCAGTACTTC.

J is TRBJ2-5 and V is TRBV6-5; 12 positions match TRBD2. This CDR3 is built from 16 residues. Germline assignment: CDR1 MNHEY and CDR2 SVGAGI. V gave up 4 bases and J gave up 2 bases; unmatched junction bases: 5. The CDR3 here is CASSSSGGGFQETQYF. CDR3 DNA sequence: TGTGCCAGCAGTTCTAGCGGGGGGGGGTTTCAAGAGACCCAGTACTTC.